This TCR beta chain was recorded in a study of Ad26.COV2.S vaccination and SARS-CoV-2 variants. Study context: Ad26.COV2.S, an intramuscular injection, was given once or twice 56 days apart. Study-level results: Vaccine recipients had higher spike-specific TCR breadth than placebo recipients.

Specified treatment: about 20 received Ad26.COV2.S at low or high dose, single or two shots; roughly 5 received placebo; per-sample allocation not given. The investigators took samples on day 63 after the first vaccine or placebo injection. Measured with immunoSEQ multiplex PCR; TCRdb has only the in-frame clones, and not every one. The sample includes about 480,000 clones, roughly 87% seen only once; the top ten take more than 10%. With respect to this clone: Its antigen is unknown.

Germline CDR1 and CDR2: MNHEY and SMNVEV (reference sequence). CDR3 length equals 13 residues. The V end was cut by 7 bases, the J end by 6 bases, with 13 bases between. Sequences were derived from peripheral blood, sampled in a trial of Ad26.COV2.S vaccine versus placebo. This TCR came from a person aged 18-60 years who received the Ad26.COV2.S COVID-19 vaccine or a placebo. The J gene is TRBJ2-1, the V gene TRBV27; no clear D. The CDR3 nucleotides are TGTGCCAGCAATGACAACCGCGGCAATGAGCAGTTCTTC. Translated, it gives CASNDNRGNEQFF.